Shown below are 29 T cell receptor beta chains from a single sample sequenced in a study of T cell responses to AZD1222 COVID-19 vaccine. Sequencing was performed with immunoSEQ multiplex PCR; in TCRdb, only in-frame clones are kept and a portion is missing. The sample gives roughly 130,000 clones, 86% of which show up once; 12% is in the top ten. Material: peripheral blood, obtained on day 0 of AZD1222 vaccination. These receptors were obtained from an adult in good health.

The gene calls are TRBV5-1 and TRBJ1-6, with 7 positions matching TRBD1. Germline CDR1 SGHRS, CDR2 YFSETQ. Germline trimming cut 0 bases from V and 7 bases from J; bases unmatched to any gene: 4. The CDR3 totals 15 residues. CDR3 DNA sequence: TGCGCCAGCAGCTTGGACAGGGGTTCCAATTCACCCCTCCACTTT. Translation gives CASSLDRGSNSPLHF.

In its sample, this clone was seen once. The chain employs TRBV4-1 and TRBJ2-2, with D unresolved. V lost 4 bases and J lost 2, with 5 bases in between. Germline V CDR1 and CDR2: MGHRA, YSYEKL. CDR3 size: 13 residues. CDR3: CASSPENTGELFF. DNA of the CDR3: TGCGCCAGCAGCCCGGAAAACACCGGGGAGCTGTTTTTT.

This clone was observed a single time. Here the CDR3 DNA reads TGTGCCAGCTCACCAGGGGCTCAAACCCATGAGCAGTTCTTC. Its translation is CASSPGAQTHEQFF. The chain links TRBV18 to TRBJ2-1, with a weak D call TRBD1 (5 bases). The germline V gene encodes CDR1 KGHSH and CDR2 LQKENI. The CDR3 is 14 amino acids. Trimming removed 2 bases at V and 8 bases at J, with 13 bases between. Based on the CDR3 plus reference TRBV18 and TRBJ2-1, the full variable domain is NAGVMQNPRHLVRRRGQEARLRCSPMKGHSHVYWYRQLPEEGLKFMVYLQKENIIDESGMPKERFSAEFPKEGPSILRIQQVVRGDSAAYFCASSPGAQTHEQFFGPGTRLTVL.

The chain is built from TRBV6-5 and TRBJ1-2, with 11 nucleotides matching TRBD1. Germline V CDR1 and CDR2: MNHEY, SVGAGI. The V and J ends lost 2 bases and 4 bases, in that order; junction bases with no gene match: 3. The CDR3 is made up of 15 amino acids. Written as DNA, the CDR3 is TGTGCCAGCAGTTACCTAGGACAGGGGGCCTATGGCTACACCTTC. The encoded protein is CASSYLGQGAYGYTF.

V usage is TRBV11-2 and J usage is TRBJ2-7, with 8 nucleotides matching TRBD2. The ends lost 2 bases at V and 7 bases at J; junction bases unmatched: 7. Germline V CDR1 and CDR2: SGHAT, FQNNGV. The CDR3 has 14 amino acids. The CDR3 here is CASSLSSGVGEQYF. In nucleotides, the CDR3 is TGTGCCAGCAGCTTAAGTAGCGGGGTGGGGGAGCAGTACTTC.

The J gene is TRBJ2-1, the V gene TRBV19; 10 nucleotides agree with TRBD2. J gave up 6 bases and V 4 bases, and 15 bases lay outside the gene matches. Germline V gene sequence: CDR1 LNHDA, CDR2 SQIVND (reference sequence). CDR3 length: 18 amino acids. DNA of the CDR3: TGTGCCAGTAGTAAGCCCTTCCCCACTAGCGGGACGGGCAATGAGCAGTTCTTC. Its protein product is CASSKPFPTSGTGNEQFF.

The rearrangement joins TRBV4-3 to TRBJ1-2, with D perhaps matching TRBD1 (5 bases). The CDR3 has 16 amino acids. The V gene lost 0 bases and the J gene lost 4 bases, with 15 bases spanning the gap. Germline lookup yields CDR1 LGHNA and CDR2 YSLEER. The CDR3 loop reads CASSQDRTRTTYGYTF. CDR3 DNA sequence: TGCGCCAGCAGCCAAGATCGGACAAGAACAACCTATGGCTACACCTTC.

The gene calls are TRBV7-3 and TRBJ2-1, with TRBD2 matching over 12 bases. Trimming took 5 bases from V and 4 from J; bases not matched to a gene: 12. Germline-derived CDR1 and CDR2 are SGHTA and FQGTGA. The CDR3 has 18 amino acids. The CDR3, as DNA: TGTGCCAGCAGCCCAGGACTAGCGGGACGAGGTTCGTACAATGAGCAGTTCTTC. This gives the protein CASSPGLAGRGSYNEQFF.

CDR3 nucleotides: TGCGCCAGCAGTTGGACTAGCGGGAGTCTCCATTCCTACGAGCAGTACTTC. Translation gives CASSWTSGSLHSYEQYF. The chain is built from TRBV5-1 and TRBJ2-7; 13 bases line up with TRBD2. The CDR3 extends over 17 amino acids. CDR1 and CDR2 (germline): SGHRS, YFSETQ. The ends lost 5 bases at V and 1 base at J; junction bases unmatched: 9.

The rearrangement joins TRBV9 to TRBJ1-1, with D perhaps TRBD1 (5 bases). V was trimmed by 3 bases and J by 4 bases, leaving 10 bases between them. The germline V gene has CDR1 SGDLS and CDR2 YYNGEE. This CDR3 has 13 residues. As DNA, the CDR3 is TGTGCCAGCAGCGCGAGGGGTCTCACTGAAGCTTTCTTT. It is translated as CASSARGLTEAFF.

CDR3 protein: CASSSTSGIGETQYF. CDR3 coding DNA: TGTGCCAGCAGTTCTACTAGCGGGATAGGAGAGACCCAGTACTTC. The chain is built from TRBV27 and TRBJ2-5, with 10 positions matching TRBD2. The CDR3 consists of 15 residues. Germline CDR1 reads MNHEY; CDR2 reads SMNVEV (reference sequence). V lost 4 bases, J lost 4 bases, and 6 bases stayed unmatched.

The rearrangement joins TRBV7-6 to TRBJ2-5, with a weak D call TRBD2 (5 bases). Germline loops: CDR1 SGHVS, CDR2 FNYEAQ. The V gene lost 5 bases and the J gene lost 3 bases, with 10 bases spanning the gap. The CDR3 runs to 13 residues. The CDR3 protein is CASSPTRKETQYF. In nucleotides, the CDR3 is TGTGCCAGCAGCCCTACTAGAAAAGAGACCCAGTACTTC.

The CDR3, as DNA: TGTGCCAGCAGCTTGGGGGGTGATCAGCCCCAGCATTTT. Translation: CASSLGGDQPQHF. V is TRBV7-2 and J is TRBJ1-5; tentatively, D is TRBD1 (5 bases). The CDR3 is 13 residues long. From germline, CDR1 is SGHTA and CDR2 FQGNSA. Trimming removed 3 bases from V and 5 bases from J, with 8 bases in between.

V is TRBV3-1 (or the pseudogene TRBV3-2) and J is TRBJ1-5; perhaps TRBD1 as D (6 bases). Germline CDR1 LGHDT, CDR2 YNNKEL (reference sequence). With 6 bases removed from V and 3 bases from J, the gap between germline ends came to 12 bases. This CDR3 spans 14 amino acids. DNA of the CDR3: TGTGCCAGCAGTTTAAGGGGGTCCAATCAGCCCCAGCATTTT. Its protein product is CASSLRGSNQPQHF.

The rearrangement joins TRBV7-2 to TRBJ1-1, with 7 bases aligning to TRBD1. Germline V gene sequence: CDR1 SGHTA, CDR2 FQGNSA. The CDR3 runs to 14 residues. V lost 5 bases to trimming and J lost 5 bases; unmatched junction nucleotides: 8. In nucleotides, the CDR3 is TGTGCCAGCAGCCCACAGGGGCGGTGGACTGAAGCTTTCTTT. This sequence encodes CASSPQGRWTEAFF.

The chain employs TRBV7-2 and TRBJ1-3; D may be TRBD1 (6 bases). V lost 5 bases and J lost 2, with 10 bases in between. Germline V gene data show CDR1 as SGHTA and CDR2 as FQGNSA. The CDR3 extends over 14 amino acids. The CDR3 DNA reads TGTGCCAGCAGCCCGGGGACACCTGGAAACACCATATATTTT. Protein product: CASSPGTPGNTIYF.

The rearrangement uses TRBV6-1 and TRBJ1-4; D gene unclear. CDR3 length equals 15 residues. The germline CDR1 and CDR2 sequences are MNHNS and SASEGT. V was trimmed by 2 bases and J by 0 bases, leaving 7 bases between them. This chain's CDR3 is CASSEYRATNEKLFF. The CDR3 coding sequence is TGTGCCAGCAGTGAATACAGAGCAACTAATGAAAAACTGTTTTTT.

This clone was detected a few times. This chain connects TRBV19 to TRBJ2-3, with D possibly being TRBD2 (5 bases). Between the trimmed V and J ends, which lost 6 bases and 0 bases, there was a span of 13 bases. Germline CDR1 and CDR2: LNHDA and SQIVND (reference sequence). The CDR3 is made up of 15 amino acids. CDR3 bases: TGTGCCAGTAGCCGACTATCCACTAGCACAGATACGCAGTATTTT. This codes for CASSRLSTSTDTQYF.

This clone was seen only once. V and J are TRBV7-3 and TRBJ2-2; no firm D call. Germline CDR1 SGHTA, CDR2 FQGTGA. V lost 1 base and J 4 bases, leaving 13 bases between the germline ends. The CDR3 length is 16 residues. CDR3 loop: CASSLNAVSGTGELFF. The DNA of the CDR3 is TGTGCCAGCAGCTTAAACGCCGTATCTGGCACCGGGGAGCTGTTTTTT. The full variable domain, in which reference TRBV7-3 and TRBJ2-2 provide the parts outside the CDR3, is GAGVSQTPSNKVTEKGKYVELRCDPISGHTALYWYRQSLGQGPEFLIYFQGTGAADDSGLPNDRFFAVRPEGSVSTLKIQRTERGDSAVYLCASSLNAVSGTGELFFGEGSRLTVL.

This clone was recorded a few times. Additional DNA sequences in this sample encode the identical CDR3. The V gene is TRBV4-3, the J gene TRBJ2-1; unclear D gene. The germline CDR1 and CDR2 sequences are LGHNA and YSLEER. CDR3 size: 15 residues. The germline V and J ends were trimmed by 0 bases and 3 bases, with 9 bases remaining between them. The CDR3 bases are TGCGCCAGCAGCCAAGATAAAGGGATCTACAATGAGCAGTTCTTC. Encoded protein: CASSQDKGIYNEQFF.

This clone is a singleton in its sample. J is TRBJ1-4 and V is TRBV12-3 or TRBV12-4, with no clear D. The V and J ends lost 3 bases and 7 bases respectively, with 6 bases between them. This CDR3 has 12 residues. The CDR3 region has the DNA TGTGCCAGCAGTTTTTCCGGTGAAAAACTGTTTTTT. It is translated as CASSFSGEKLFF.

The chain links TRBV19 to TRBJ2-1; 8 nucleotides line up with TRBD2. Germline assignment: CDR1 LNHDA and CDR2 SQIVND (reference sequence). V was clipped by 5 bases and J by 6 bases; unmatched bases: 12. This CDR3 has 16 amino acids. The DNA for the CDR3 is TGTGCCAGTAGTTTCCGGCCGGGACTAGTAAGCAATGAGCAGTTCTTC. This sequence encodes CASSFRPGLVSNEQFF.

V is TRBV19 and J is TRBJ2-2; D may be TRBD1 (5 bases). The CDR3 consists of 14 residues. The V gene lost 6 bases and the J gene lost 6 bases, with 14 bases spanning the gap. Germline CDR1 reads LNHDA; CDR2 reads SQIVND (reference sequence). The CDR3 spells CASRIQLGAGELFF. CDR3 DNA: TGTGCCAGTAGGATCCAGTTAGGGGCCGGGGAGCTGTTTTTT.

The chain employs TRBV10-3 and TRBJ1-2; no clear D. V lost 0 bases, J lost 8 bases, and 19 bases lay in between. Germline V lookup: CDR1 ENHRY, CDR2 SYGVKD. This CDR3 contains 16 residues. The CDR3 coding sequence is TGTGCCATCAGTGAGTCCGCACGGAATTCTATGGTGGGCTACACCTTC. Translation: CAISESARNSMVGYTF.

V and J are TRBV5-5 and TRBJ1-4; the D gene is possibly TRBD1 (5 bases). V was shortened by 0 bases and J by 10 bases, with 19 bases between the two germline ends. The length of the CDR3 is 16 residues. Looked up from germline, CDR1 is SGHKS and CDR2 is YYEKEE (reference sequence). The CDR3 reads CASSLGTGTAERKLFF. The CDR3 DNA is TGTGCCAGCAGCTTGGGTACCGGGACTGCGGAACGAAAACTGTTTTTT. Full variable domain (outside the CDR3, taken from reference TRBV5-5 and TRBJ1-4): DAGVTQSPTHLIKTRGQQVTLRCSPISGHKSVSWYQQVLGQGPQFIFQYYEKEERGRGNFPDRFSARQFPNYSSELNVNALLLGDSALYLCASSLGTGTAERKLFFGSGTQLSVL.

This clone was observed a few times. The chain uses TRBV7-8 and TRBJ1-5; TRBD1 is a possible D gene (6 bases). The CDR3 is made up of 15 amino acids. In germline, CDR1 is SGHVS, CDR2 FQNEAQ. V lost 5 bases to trimming and J lost 0 bases, with 11 bases between them. CDR3 in amino acids: CASSADSYSNQPQHF. CDR3 in DNA: TGTGCCAGCAGCGCGGACAGCTATAGCAATCAGCCCCAGCATTTT.

The chain recombines TRBV4-3 with TRBJ2-7; D unresolved. The CDR3 length is 14 residues. In germline, CDR1 is LGHNA, CDR2 YSLEER. V shed 8 bases and J shed 1 base, with 15 bases lying between them. CDR3 sequence (DNA): TGCGCCAGCTCGCAGGTGGATCGGTCCTACGAGCAGTACTTC. Translated, it gives CASSQVDRSYEQYF.

The V gene is TRBV29-1, the J gene TRBJ1-2; D gene uncertain. The germline V gene encodes CDR1 SQVTM and CDR2 ANQGSEA. With 4 bases removed from V and 6 bases from J, the gap between germline ends came to 9 bases. CDR3 length: 11 residues. The CDR3 reads CSVGRSDGYTF. In nucleotides, the CDR3 is TGCAGCGTTGGGAGATCCGATGGCTACACCTTC. Variable domain in full (rest from reference TRBV29-1 and TRBJ1-2): SAVISQKPSRDICQRGTSLTIQCQVDSQVTMMFWYRQQPGQSLTLIATANQGSEATYESGFVIDKFPISRPNLTFSTLTVSNMSPEDSSIYLCSVGRSDGYTFGSGTRLTVV.

The CDR3 bases are TGTGCCAGCAGCTTGGCCGGCGGAAACACCATATATTTT. Translating it yields CASSLAGGNTIYF. The genes are TRBV5-4 and TRBJ1-3; no reliable D call. CDR3 length: 13 residues. The germline V gene encodes CDR1 SGHNT and CDR2 YYREEE (reference sequence). Between the trimmed V and J ends, which lost 0 bases and 4 bases, there was a span of 5 bases. Based on the CDR3 plus reference TRBV5-4 and TRBJ1-3, the full variable domain is ETGVTQSPTHLIKTRGQQVTLRCSSQSGHNTVSWYQQALGQGPQFIFQYYREEENGRGNFPPRFSGLQFPNYSSELNVNALELDDSALYLCASSLAGGNTIYFGEGSWLTVV.